Reported below is one T cell receptor (beta chain). This receptor's antigen is unknown. The sample holds no much larger clone one base away, and base qualities are not on file. To sequence the TCRbeta CDR3 region, genomic DNA was isolated from the sorted cells. The immunoSEQ Assay was used for sequencing of TCRbeta CDR3 regions. Here the immuneACCESS table is served through TCRdb, limited to in-frame sequences with V and J called. Missing clones are a known gap in these copies; in checked studies unresolved V genes cover under half, and the rest lacks a known reason. Present in this sample are some 17,000 clones, approximately 80% of which were seen just once. The top ten clonotypes cover around an eighth of the sample. The data were taken from a study of OX40 agonist ivuxolimab in advanced cancers. Study-level background: Ivuxolimab, which targeted the costimulatory receptor OX40 (CD134), was an agonistic, fully human IgG2 monoclonal antibody. Intravenous ivuxolimab was administered to patients every 2 weeks at six dose levels: 0.01, 0.1, 0.3, 1.5, 3 and 10 mg/kg. Of the roughly 54 dose-escalation patients, hepatocellular carcinoma was present in about 20, melanoma in approximately 15, renal cell carcinoma in 9 and head and neck cancer in 9. In the dose-escalation cohort, 82.7% of patients were male, and the mean age was roughly 60 years with a range of about 20 to 80. Patients were allowed to have had prior anti-PD-1, anti-PD-L1 or anti-CTLA-4 therapy, and 40% of the dose-escalation patients had previously received checkpoint inhibitors. Partial responses were achieved by three dose-escalation patients, of whom one had hepatocellular carcinoma and two had cutaneous melanoma. The purpose of peripheral TCRbeta sequencing was to test whether ivuxolimab changed TCR sequence diversity and led to clonal T-cell expansion. The paper reports the monotherapy dose-escalation portion (N ≈ 50 patients) of the phase I ivuxolimab trial.

Patients with autoimmune disease history or receiving systemic immunosuppression were excluded from the trial. Peripheral blood for TCR sequencing was collected from all dose cohorts at baseline, on cycle 4 day 1, and on cycle 7 day 1. The samples were taken from a phase I, first-in-human, multicenter, open-label dose-escalation trial of ivuxolimab. The trial enrolled adults with locally advanced or metastatic head and neck squamous cell, hepatocellular, melanoma or renal cell carcinoma. Before TCR sequencing, CD4+ and CD8+ T cells were separately sorted from peripheral blood. CDR1 SQVTM and CDR2 ANQGSEA are derived from the germline V gene. V is pruned by 5 bases and J by 4 bases, leaving 4 bases of the junction without a gene match. The CDR3, from cysteine to phenylalanine, totals 14 residues. Only the CDR3 portion is preserved as DNA: 42 bases, with reading frame beginning at the first base. Broader findings and caveats from the paper: After ivuxolimab, more expanded clones were found on average in CD8+ T cells than in CD4+ T cells. In the 0.1-3.0 mg/kg groups, partial responders were among the patients with the lowest normalized peripheral clonal expansion, particularly in CD8+ T cells. Low levels of normalized T-cell clonal expansion were also seen in some nonresponding patients. The antigen specificity of the peripheral T cells that underwent clonal expansion was not determined. At doses from 0.1 to 3.0 mg/kg, clonal expansion was seen in both CD4+ and CD8+ blood T cells between baseline and week 6.

The sequences come from CD4+ or CD8+ T cells sorted from blood, collected in a trial of the OX40 agonist ivuxolimab. The origin of this receptor is an adult with an advanced solid tumor such as melanoma, head and neck, liver or kidney cancer. The chain was built from TRBV29-1 and TRBJ2-3; 12 central nucleotides agree with TRBD2. The CDR3 loop reads CSVYLAGGSDTQYF. The DNA is as follows: TGCAGCGTTTATCTAGCGGGAGGGTCAGATACGCAGTATTTT.